The 21 T cell receptor beta chains given below trace back to one sample, sequenced in a study of OX40 agonist ivuxolimab in advanced cancers. Receptor libraries were prepared by the immunoSEQ multiplex PCR assay. TCRdb took this table from immuneACCESS and kept in-frame rearrangements with V and J called. Such tables lack part of the clones; where checked against another copy, unresolved V genes explain under half of the gap, and the rest is unexplained. Here the sample has tens of thousands of clones; 91% occur a single time. The ten largest clones capture around 0.28% of the sample. This specimen was CD4+ or CD8+ T cells sorted from blood, taken in a trial of the OX40 agonist ivuxolimab. All receptors come from an adult with an advanced solid tumor such as melanoma, head and neck, liver or kidney cancer.

The V gene is TRBV27, the J gene TRBJ2-7, with D possibly matching TRBD1 (6 bases). This CDR3 spans 14 amino acids. Germline V gives CDR1 MNHEY, CDR2 SMNVEV (reference sequence). Trimming stripped 6 bases from V and 0 bases from J, with 12 bases between. CDR3: CASRSPGHSYEQYF. In DNA, the CDR3 is TGTGCCAGCAGGAGCCCGGGACACTCCTACGAGCAGTACTTC.

The chain combines TRBV9 with TRBJ2-1; 9 nucleotides agree with TRBD2. From germline, CDR1 is SGDLS and CDR2 YYNGEE. V shed 0 bases and J 0 bases; nucleotides not matched to a gene: 7. This CDR3 spans 18 amino acids. The CDR3, as DNA: TGTGCCAGCAGCGTAGGGCTAGCGGGGAGGAGCTCCTACAATGAGCAGTTCTTC. This sequence encodes CASSVGLAGRSSYNEQFF.

The V call is TRBV6-1, the J call TRBJ1-3; no firm D call. Looked up from germline, CDR1 is MNHNS and CDR2 is SASEGT. Trimming removed 6 bases at V and 1 base at J, with 13 bases between. This CDR3 has 15 residues. Here the CDR3 reads CASRAGAASGNTIYF. As DNA, the CDR3 is TGTGCCAGCAGGGCGGGCGCCGCTTCTGGAAACACCATATATTTT.

V usage is TRBV27 and J usage is TRBJ1-5, with TRBD1 matching over 12 bases. After removal of 5 bases from V and 8 bases from J, the junction contained 16 bases not matched to a gene. The CDR3 is 18 residues long. Germline CDR1 is MNHEY and CDR2 is SMNVEV (reference sequence). CDR3 nucleotides: TGTGCCAGCAGTCTTGAGAGCCGGGACAGGGGGCGTCATAAGCCCCAGCATTTT. It specifies CASSLESRDRGRHKPQHF.

The chain is built from TRBV5-4 and TRBJ2-5, with D uncertain. V was trimmed by 0 bases and J by 3 bases, leaving 12 bases between them. The CDR3 covers 15 residues. Germline CDR1 and CDR2: SGHNT and YYREEE (reference sequence). The chain's CDR3 is CASSLEGWTKETQYF. The CDR3 DNA is TGTGCCAGCAGCTTGGAAGGCTGGACCAAAGAGACCCAGTACTTC.

The V and J genes are TRBV12-5 and TRBJ2-1; 11 bases line up with TRBD1. Germline V gene lookup returns CDR1 LGHNT and CDR2 FRNRAP. J gave up 4 bases and V 0 bases, and 2 bases lay outside the gene matches. The CDR3 is made up of 16 amino acids. The CDR3 DNA follows: TGTGCTAGTGGTTTGGTGGACAGGGGGCGTTACAATGAGCAGTTCTTC. Its protein is CASGLVDRGRYNEQFF.

This clone appeared once. V and J are TRBV19 and TRBJ2-3; 9 bases align to TRBD1. The CDR3 has 18 residues. Trimming took 3 bases from V and 6 from J; bases not matched to a gene: 16. Germline V gives CDR1 LNHDA, CDR2 SQIVND (reference sequence). The CDR3 reads CASSIWTGDIYGRDTQYF. The CDR3 DNA is TGTGCCAGTAGTATCTGGACAGGGGATATATATGGGCGGGATACGCAGTATTTT.

This clone has just one count. This sequence joins TRBV7-9 and TRBJ1-1; TRBD1 agrees at 7 bases. Germline V CDR1 and CDR2: SEHNR, FQNEAQ (reference sequence). The trim removed 5 bases at V and 4 bases at J, leaving 7 bases unmatched. The CDR3 length is 14 residues. For the CDR3, the DNA is TGTGCCAGCAGCCCCCGACAGGGTGTCACTGAAGCTTTCTTT. Protein product: CASSPRQGVTEAFF.

This chain joins TRBV27 and TRBJ1-6, with D tentatively TRBD1 (5 bases). The CDR3 has 17 amino acids. CDR1 MNHEY and CDR2 SMNVEV come from the germline V gene (reference sequence). V shed 3 bases and J shed 7 bases, with 19 bases lying between them. The CDR3: CASSFREGRDRNSPLHF. The DNA for the CDR3 is TGTGCCAGCAGTTTCCGGGAGGGGAGAGATAGGAATTCACCCCTCCACTTT.

The chain combines TRBV7-6 with TRBJ2-5, with D maybe TRBD2 (6 bases). This CDR3 contains 18 residues. The V end lost 1 base, the J end lost 5 bases, and 23 bases lay between the germline ends. CDR1 SGHVS and CDR2 FNYEAQ come from the germline V gene. The CDR3 nucleotides read TGTGCCAGCAGCTTAGGTACGGGAGAGAGAAGGAGTTGGGAGACCCAGTACTTC. Encoded protein: CASSLGTGERRSWETQYF.

The rearrangement joins TRBV6-1 to TRBJ1-3; D ambiguous. CDR1 is MNHNS and CDR2 is SASEGT in the germline V gene. The CDR3 has 17 amino acids. With 4 bases removed from V and 0 bases from J, the gap between germline ends came to 16 bases. Written as DNA, the CDR3 is TGTGCCAGCAGTGGCCTTCTTTTTTCGGGCTCTGGAAACACCATATATTTT. Its protein is CASSGLLFSGSGNTIYF.

The chain couples TRBV19 to TRBJ2-3; TRBD1 is a possible D gene (7 bases). The CDR3 contains 13 residues. V gave up 7 bases and J gave up 6 bases, with 14 bases separating them. The germline V gene encodes CDR1 LNHDA and CDR2 SQIVND (reference sequence). The CDR3 loop is CASNPRGRDTQYF. The CDR3 DNA sequence: TGTGCCAGTAACCCCAGGGGGAGGGATACGCAGTATTTT.

The chain has TRBV6-6 and TRBJ1-6; 7 bases fit TRBD1. Losses at the gene ends were 2 bases for V and 13 bases for J; bases not matched to a gene: 11. This CDR3 has 15 residues. Germline V gene sequence: CDR1 MNHNY, CDR2 SVGAGI (reference sequence). This CDR3 reads CASSYTGQVESPLHF. Here the CDR3 DNA reads TGTGCCAGCAGTTACACAGGACAGGTGGAATCCCCCCTCCACTTT.

The CDR3 region is CSVEGRSSYNEQFF. DNA of the CDR3: TGCAGCGTCGAGGGACGGAGCTCCTACAATGAGCAGTTCTTC. J is TRBJ2-1 and V is TRBV29-1; D assignment may be TRBD1 or TRBD2 (5 bases each). CDR1 and CDR2 (germline): SQVTM, ANQGSEA. V was pared by 6 bases and J by 0 bases, with 12 bases between. CDR3 length: 14 amino acids.

The CDR3 is CASSYQGILFEAFF. CDR3 coding DNA: TGTGCCAGCAGTTACCAGGGGATTTTGTTTGAAGCTTTCTTT. The rearrangement links TRBV6-6 to TRBJ1-1; tentatively, D is TRBD1 (6 bases). Trimming pared 2 bases from V and 7 bases from J, leaving 14 bases between. The CDR3 sequence is 14 residues long. Per germline, CDR1 MNHNY and CDR2 SVGAGI (reference sequence).

The chain has TRBV5-1 and TRBJ2-3; D remains unclear. Deletions cut 0 bases from V and 3 bases from J, with 8 bases between. Germline V CDR1 and CDR2: SGHRS, YFSETQ. The CDR3 spans 14 residues. The CDR3 loop reads CASSLGVQTDTQYF. For the CDR3, the DNA is TGCGCCAGCAGCTTGGGAGTGCAGACAGATACGCAGTATTTT.

V and J are TRBV29-1 and TRBJ1-1; a possible D gene is TRBD1 (6 bases). V was clipped by 2 bases and J by 0 bases, with 19 bases between them. CDR3 length: 17 residues. CDR1 and CDR2 (germline): SQVTM, ANQGSEA. The CDR3 nucleotides read TGCAGCGTTGAAAACCAACAGGGACCCCGCATGAACACTGAAGCTTTCTTT. Residues: CSVENQQGPRMNTEAFF.

The V gene is TRBV5-1, the J gene TRBJ1-1; 8 nucleotides agree with TRBD1. Germline CDR1 is SGHRS and CDR2 is YFSETQ. V shed 4 bases and J 1 base; nucleotides not matched to a gene: 9. The CDR3 is 16 amino acids. CDR3 sequence reads: CASSPRGQGPNTEAFF. CDR3 nucleotides: TGCGCCAGCAGCCCCCGCGGACAGGGACCGAACACTGAAGCTTTCTTT.

The chain employs TRBV27 and TRBJ1-5; D might be TRBD1 (5 bases). This CDR3 is built from 13 residues. Trimming took 7 bases from V and 9 from J, leaving 16 bases between them. Germline assignment: CDR1 MNHEY and CDR2 SMNVEV (reference sequence). As DNA, the CDR3 is TGTGCCAGCACCCAAACACTCGGGGGGCCCCAGCATTTT. Protein sequence: CASTQTLGGPQHF.

The chain is built from TRBV11-2 and TRBJ1-1; the D is unclear. The germline V gene encodes CDR1 SGHAT and CDR2 FQNNGV. Trimming shortened V by 5 bases and J by 4 bases, and 17 bases separated the two germline ends. This CDR3 has 15 residues. The DNA for the CDR3 is TGTGCCAGCAGCCTCCTGGCGGGGTTAGCCACTGAAGCTTTCTTT. Its protein is CASSLLAGLATEAFF.

The chain joins TRBV15 to TRBJ2-2; D gene uncertain. There are 16 residues in the CDR3. The V and J ends lost 2 bases and 0 bases respectively, with 10 bases between them. In germline, CDR1 is LNHNV, CDR2 YYDKDF (reference sequence). As DNA, the CDR3 is TGTGCCACCAGCAGATCTAGTCCGCCGAACACCGGGGAGCTGTTTTTT. Protein sequence: CATSRSSPPNTGELFF. Full variable domain (remainder filled in from reference TRBV15 and TRBJ2-2): DAMVIQNPRYQVTQFGKPVTLSCSQTLNHNVMYWYQQKSSQAPKLLFHYYDKDFNNEADTPDNFQSRRPNTSFCFLDIRSPGLGDTAMYLCATSRSSPPNTGELFFGEGSRLTVL.